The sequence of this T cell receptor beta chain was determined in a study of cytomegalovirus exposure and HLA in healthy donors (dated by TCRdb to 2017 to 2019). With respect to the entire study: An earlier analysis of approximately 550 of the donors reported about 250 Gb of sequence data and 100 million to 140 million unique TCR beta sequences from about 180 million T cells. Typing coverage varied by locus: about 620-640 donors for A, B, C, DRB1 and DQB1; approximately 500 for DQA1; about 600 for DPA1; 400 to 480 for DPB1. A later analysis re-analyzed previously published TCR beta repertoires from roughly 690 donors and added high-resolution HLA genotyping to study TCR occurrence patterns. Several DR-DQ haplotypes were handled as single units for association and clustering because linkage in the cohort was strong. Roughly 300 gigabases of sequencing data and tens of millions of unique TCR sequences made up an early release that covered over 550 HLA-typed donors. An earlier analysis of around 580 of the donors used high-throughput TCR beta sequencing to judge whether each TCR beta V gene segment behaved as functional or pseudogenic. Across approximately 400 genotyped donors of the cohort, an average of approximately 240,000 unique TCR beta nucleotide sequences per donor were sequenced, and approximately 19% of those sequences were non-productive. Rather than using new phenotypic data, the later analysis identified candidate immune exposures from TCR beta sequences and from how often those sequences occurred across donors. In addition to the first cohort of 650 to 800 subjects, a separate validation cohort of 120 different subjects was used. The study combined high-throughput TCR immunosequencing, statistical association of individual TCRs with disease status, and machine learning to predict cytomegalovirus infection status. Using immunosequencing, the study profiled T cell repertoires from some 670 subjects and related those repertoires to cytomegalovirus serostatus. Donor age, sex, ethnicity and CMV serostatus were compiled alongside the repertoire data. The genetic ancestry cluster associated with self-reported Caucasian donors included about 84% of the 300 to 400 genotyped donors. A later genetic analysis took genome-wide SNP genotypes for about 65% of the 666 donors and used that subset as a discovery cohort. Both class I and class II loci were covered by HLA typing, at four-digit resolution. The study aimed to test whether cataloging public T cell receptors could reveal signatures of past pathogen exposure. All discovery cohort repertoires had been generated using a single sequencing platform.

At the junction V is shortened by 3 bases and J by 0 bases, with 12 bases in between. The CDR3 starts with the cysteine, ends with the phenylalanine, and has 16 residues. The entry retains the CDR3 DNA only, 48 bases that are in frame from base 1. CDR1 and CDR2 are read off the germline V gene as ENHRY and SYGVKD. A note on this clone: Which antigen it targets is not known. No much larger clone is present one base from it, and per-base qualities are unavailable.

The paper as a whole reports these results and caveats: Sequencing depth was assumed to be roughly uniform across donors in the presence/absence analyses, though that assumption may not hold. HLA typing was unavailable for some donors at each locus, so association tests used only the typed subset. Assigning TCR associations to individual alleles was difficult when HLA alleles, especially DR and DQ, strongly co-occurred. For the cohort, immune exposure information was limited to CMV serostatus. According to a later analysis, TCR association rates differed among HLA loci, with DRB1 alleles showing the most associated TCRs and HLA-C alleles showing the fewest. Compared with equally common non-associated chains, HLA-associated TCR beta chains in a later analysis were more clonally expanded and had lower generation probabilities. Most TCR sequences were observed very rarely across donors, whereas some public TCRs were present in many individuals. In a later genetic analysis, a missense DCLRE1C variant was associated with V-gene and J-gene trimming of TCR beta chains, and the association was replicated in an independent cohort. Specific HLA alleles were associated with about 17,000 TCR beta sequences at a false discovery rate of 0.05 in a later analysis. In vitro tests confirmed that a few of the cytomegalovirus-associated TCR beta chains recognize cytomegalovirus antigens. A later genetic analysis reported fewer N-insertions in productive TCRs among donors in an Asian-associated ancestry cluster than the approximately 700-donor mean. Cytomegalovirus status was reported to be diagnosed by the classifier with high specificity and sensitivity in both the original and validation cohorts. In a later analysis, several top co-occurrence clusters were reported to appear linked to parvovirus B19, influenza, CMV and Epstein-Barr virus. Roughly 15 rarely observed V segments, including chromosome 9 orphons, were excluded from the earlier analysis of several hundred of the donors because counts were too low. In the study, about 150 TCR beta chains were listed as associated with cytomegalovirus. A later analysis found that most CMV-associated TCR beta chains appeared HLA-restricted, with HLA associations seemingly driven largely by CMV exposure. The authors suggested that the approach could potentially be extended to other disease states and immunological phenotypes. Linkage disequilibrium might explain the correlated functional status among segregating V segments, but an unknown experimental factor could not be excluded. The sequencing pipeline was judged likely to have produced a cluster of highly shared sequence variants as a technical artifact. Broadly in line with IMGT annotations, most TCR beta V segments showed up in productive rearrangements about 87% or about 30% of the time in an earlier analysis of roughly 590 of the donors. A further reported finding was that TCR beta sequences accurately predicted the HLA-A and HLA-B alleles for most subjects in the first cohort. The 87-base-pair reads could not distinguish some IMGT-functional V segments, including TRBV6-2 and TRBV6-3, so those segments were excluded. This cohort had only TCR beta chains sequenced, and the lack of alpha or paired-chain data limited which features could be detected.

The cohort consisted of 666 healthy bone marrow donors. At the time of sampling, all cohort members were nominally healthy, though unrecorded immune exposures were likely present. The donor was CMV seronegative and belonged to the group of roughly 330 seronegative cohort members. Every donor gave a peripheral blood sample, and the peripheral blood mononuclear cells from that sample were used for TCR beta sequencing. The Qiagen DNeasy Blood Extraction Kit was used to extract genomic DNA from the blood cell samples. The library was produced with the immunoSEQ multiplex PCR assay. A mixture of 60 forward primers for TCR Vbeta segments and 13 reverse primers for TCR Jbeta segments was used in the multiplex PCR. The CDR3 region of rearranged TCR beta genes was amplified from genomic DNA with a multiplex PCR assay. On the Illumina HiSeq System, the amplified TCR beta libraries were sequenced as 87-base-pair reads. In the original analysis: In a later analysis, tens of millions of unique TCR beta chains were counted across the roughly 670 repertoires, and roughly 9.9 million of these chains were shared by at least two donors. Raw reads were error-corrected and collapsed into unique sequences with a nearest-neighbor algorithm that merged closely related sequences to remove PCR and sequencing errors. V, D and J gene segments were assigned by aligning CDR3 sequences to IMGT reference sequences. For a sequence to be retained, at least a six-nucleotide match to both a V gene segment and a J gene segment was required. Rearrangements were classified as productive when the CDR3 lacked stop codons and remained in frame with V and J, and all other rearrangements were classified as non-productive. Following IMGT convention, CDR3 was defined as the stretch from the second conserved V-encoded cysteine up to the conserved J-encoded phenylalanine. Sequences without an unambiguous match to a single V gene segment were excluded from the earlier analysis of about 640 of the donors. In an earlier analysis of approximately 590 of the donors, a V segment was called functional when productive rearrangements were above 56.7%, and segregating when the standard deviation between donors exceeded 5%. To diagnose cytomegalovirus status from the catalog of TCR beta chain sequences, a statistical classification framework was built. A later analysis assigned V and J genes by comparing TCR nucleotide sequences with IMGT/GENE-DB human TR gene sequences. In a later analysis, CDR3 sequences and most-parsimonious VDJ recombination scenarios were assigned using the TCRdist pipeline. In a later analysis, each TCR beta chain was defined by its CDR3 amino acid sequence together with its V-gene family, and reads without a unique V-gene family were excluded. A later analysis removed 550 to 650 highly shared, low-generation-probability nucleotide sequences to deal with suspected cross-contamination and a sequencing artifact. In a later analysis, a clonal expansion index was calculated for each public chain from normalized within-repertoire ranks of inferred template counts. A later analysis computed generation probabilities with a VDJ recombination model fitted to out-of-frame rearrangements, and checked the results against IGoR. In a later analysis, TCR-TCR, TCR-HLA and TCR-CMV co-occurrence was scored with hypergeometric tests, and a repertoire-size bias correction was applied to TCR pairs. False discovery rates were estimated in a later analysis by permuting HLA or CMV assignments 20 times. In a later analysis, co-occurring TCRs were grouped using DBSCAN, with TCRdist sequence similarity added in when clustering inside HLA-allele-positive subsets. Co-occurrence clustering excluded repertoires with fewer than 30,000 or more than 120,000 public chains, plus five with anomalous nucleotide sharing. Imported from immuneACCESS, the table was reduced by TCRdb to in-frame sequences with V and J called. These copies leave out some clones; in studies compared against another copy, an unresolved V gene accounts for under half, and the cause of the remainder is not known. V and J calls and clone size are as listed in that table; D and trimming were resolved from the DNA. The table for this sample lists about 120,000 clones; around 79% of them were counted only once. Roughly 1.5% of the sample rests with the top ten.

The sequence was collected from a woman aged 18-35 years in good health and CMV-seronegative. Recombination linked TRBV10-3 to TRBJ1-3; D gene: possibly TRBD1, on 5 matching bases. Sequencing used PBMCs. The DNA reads TGTGCCATCAGTGACTTGACAGTTGACTCTGGAAACACCATATATTTT. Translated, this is CAISDLTVDSGNTIYF.